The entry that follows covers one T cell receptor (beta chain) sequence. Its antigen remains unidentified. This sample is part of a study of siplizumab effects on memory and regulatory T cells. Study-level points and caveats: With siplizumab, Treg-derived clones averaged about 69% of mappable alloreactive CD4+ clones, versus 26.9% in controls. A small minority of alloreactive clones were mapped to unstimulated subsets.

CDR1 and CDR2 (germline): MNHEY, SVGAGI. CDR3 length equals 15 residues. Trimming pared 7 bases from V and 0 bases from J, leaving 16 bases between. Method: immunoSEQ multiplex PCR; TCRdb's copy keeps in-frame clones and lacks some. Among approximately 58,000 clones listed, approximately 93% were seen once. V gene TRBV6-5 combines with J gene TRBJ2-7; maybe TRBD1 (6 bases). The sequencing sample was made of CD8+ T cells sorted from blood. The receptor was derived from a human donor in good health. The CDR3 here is CASTGTYRSSYEQYF. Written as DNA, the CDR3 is TGTGCCAGCACAGGGACATATAGGAGCTCCTACGAGCAGTACTTC.